This TCR beta chain was found in a study of CD8+ T cells in alopecia areata. Sequencing templates came from extracted RNA that was reverse transcribed into cDNA. Sequenced by immunoSEQ multiplex PCR; TCRdb stores in-frame clones only, minus some. The profile shows roughly 200,000 clones, roughly two fifths of them singletons. Treatment meaning: oral pan-JAK inhibitor, 5-10 mg twice daily. This CDR3 contains 14 residues. The V segment lost 7 bases and the J segment 2 bases; nucleotides outside the gene matches: 7. Germline-derived CDR1 and CDR2 are SGDLS and YYNGEE. The TCR sequence derives from a human donor with alopecia areata. The sample consisted of CD4+ T cells sorted from blood, taken at approximately week 30, from a patient treated with tofacitinib. The chain couples TRBV9 to TRBJ1-2; TRBD1 aligns across 8 bases. CDR3 loop: CASGSDRENYGYTF. The DNA of the CDR3 is TGTGCCAGCGGGTCGGACAGGGAAAACTATGGCTACACCTTC.